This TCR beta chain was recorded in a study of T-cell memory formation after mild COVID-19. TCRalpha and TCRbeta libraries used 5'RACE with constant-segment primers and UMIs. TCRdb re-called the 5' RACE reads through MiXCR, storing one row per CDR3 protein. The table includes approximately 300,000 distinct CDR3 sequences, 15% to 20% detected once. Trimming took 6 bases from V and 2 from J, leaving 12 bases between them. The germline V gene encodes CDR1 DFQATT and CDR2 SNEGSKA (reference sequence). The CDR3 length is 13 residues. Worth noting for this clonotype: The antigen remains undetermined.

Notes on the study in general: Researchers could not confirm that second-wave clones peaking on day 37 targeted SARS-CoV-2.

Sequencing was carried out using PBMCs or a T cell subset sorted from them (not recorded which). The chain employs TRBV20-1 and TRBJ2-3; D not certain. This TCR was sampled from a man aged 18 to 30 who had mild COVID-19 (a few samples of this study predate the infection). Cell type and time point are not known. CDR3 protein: CSAARHLTDTQYF. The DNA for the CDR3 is TGCAGTGCCGCCCGACACCTCACAGATACGCAGTATTTT.